Listed below are T cell receptor beta chains from one sample, sequenced in a study of shared clonotypes between healthy human individuals. Assay used: immunoSEQ multiplex PCR; TCRdb lists only in-frame clones, some missing. Of approximately 470,000 clones in the sample, approximately 82% are singletons; the top ten hold around 13%. The material sequenced was PBMCs. These TCRs come from a woman aged 40-49 years in good health. Some clones in this sample may be carry-over from other donors' samples. Each CDR3 is given with its conserved first and last residue. The D gene is left open where the match is weak. Clone size appears in some rows only: once, few, many, or a class for an expanded clone.

J gene | clone size | D gene | V gene | CDR3 DNA | CDR3 protein
TRBJ2-5 | - | - | TRBV5-1 | TGCGCCAGCAGCGGGGAAAGCGAGCTTGGAGAGACCCAGTACTTC | CASSGESELGETQYF
TRBJ1-4 | once | - | TRBV5-1 | TGCGCCAGCAGCTTGGGCGCCAGTTCAACTAATGAAAAACTGTTTTTT | CASSLGASSTNEKLFF
TRBJ2-2 | many | TRBD2 | TRBV29-1 | TGCAGCGTTGAATTCGGGAGGTCCGGCACCGGGGAGCTGTTTTTT | CSVEFGRSGTGELFF
TRBJ2-5 | - | TRBD2 | TRBV11-2 | TGTGCCAGCAGCTTAGTGCCGGGACTAGCGGGAGGCCAAGAGACCCAGTACTTC | CASSLVPGLAGGQETQYF
TRBJ1-4 | once | - | TRBV28 | TGTGCCAGCGGGAGCAGACTTGGAACTAATGAAAAACTGTTTTTT | CASGSRLGTNEKLFF
TRBJ2-7 | once | - | TRBV19 | TGTGCCAGTAGTACCTCCGGATACGAGCAGTACTTC | CASSTSGYEQYF
TRBJ1-1 | few | - | TRBV30 | TGTGCCTGGAGTACCGGGCCGACGGGGAACACTGAAGCTTTCTTT | CAWSTGPTGNTEAFF
TRBJ1-4 | - | TRBD1 | TRBV7-9 | TGTGCCAGCAGCTTCGGGACAGCTAATGAAAAACTGTTTTTT | CASSFGTANEKLFF
TRBJ1-2 | - | TRBD1 | TRBV30 | TGTGCCTGGAGCGGGACAGGGGGACCTTATGGCTACACCTTC | CAWSGTGGPYGYTF
TRBJ2-7 | - | - | TRBV7-8 | TGTGCCAGCAGCCTGTACTACGGCGACTCCTACGAGCAGTACTTC | CASSLYYGDSYEQYF
TRBJ2-3 | - | TRBD1 | TRBV29-1 | TGCAGCGTTGATGAGGGGGCAACAGATACGCAGTATTTT | CSVDEGATDTQYF
TRBJ2-7 | - | - | TRBV5-4 | TGTGCCAGCAGCGCGGACCGAAGCTCCTACGAGCAGTACTTC | CASSADRSSYEQYF
TRBJ2-1 | - | - | TRBV29-1 | TGCAGCGTTGAAGTAGCAGGTGAGCAGTTCTTC | CSVEVAGEQFF
TRBJ2-7 | - | - | TRBV28 | TGTGCCAGCAGTTTACCTCGGAACTCCTACGAGCAGTACTTC | CASSLPRNSYEQYF
TRBJ2-1 | - | - | TRBV7-9 | TGTGCCAGCCCTACTGGGCGGGCGGGAAACAATGAGCAGTTCTTC | CASPTGRAGNNEQFF
TRBJ1-2 | many | - | TRBV7-3 | TGTGCCAGCAGCTTAAGGGCAGGGCCCGGCTACACCTTC | CASSLRAGPGYTF
TRBJ2-3 | - | TRBD2 | TRBV18 | TGTGCCAGCTCCCCCGGGACTAGCTTTACAGATACGCAGTATTTT | CASSPGTSFTDTQYF
TRBJ2-1 | - | TRBD2 | TRBV9 | TGTGCCAGCTCGCAGCGGGAGGGCTTTGGGTATGAGCAGTTCTTC | CASSQREGFGYEQFF
TRBJ2-7 | - | - | TRBV28 | TGTGCCAGCAATGGGGGGTACAGCTCCTACGAGCAGTACTTC | CASNGGYSSYEQYF
TRBJ2-7 | - | TRBD1 | TRBV6-5 | TGTGCCAGCAGTTACCAGGGACAGGGGATCTACGAGCAGTACTTC | CASSYQGQGIYEQYF
TRBJ2-5 | - | - | TRBV5-1 | TGCGCCAGCAGCTCGCAGGGTGTCCAAGAGACCCAGTACTTC | CASSSQGVQETQYF
TRBJ2-1 | - | - | TRBV6-6 | TGTGCCAGCAGTTTTTCAATAAGTGAGCAGTTCTTC | CASSFSISEQFF
TRBJ2-1 | - | TRBD2 | TRBV28 | TGTGCCAGCACTTCGGGGGGGAGTGAGCAGTTCTTC | CASTSGGSEQFF
TRBJ2-2 | - | TRBD2 | TRBV27 | TGTGCCAGCAGTTTATACGGTAGCGGGGGCACCGGGGAGCTGTTTTTT | CASSLYGSGGTGELFF
TRBJ2-7 | - | - | TRBV6-5 | TGTGCCATCAAAAGGGACCAAAGCTCCTACGAGCAGTACTTC | CAIKRDQSSYEQYF
TRBJ2-1 | - | TRBD2 | TRBV10-3 | TGTGCCATCAAGTTGGGTGGCGGGGGTCCCTCCTCCAATGAGCAGTTCTTC | CAIKLGGGGPSSNEQFF
TRBJ1-1 | once | TRBD1 | TRBV30 | TGTGCCGGGGACAGGTTGAACACTGAAGCTTTCTTT | CAGDRLNTEAFF
TRBJ2-6 | - | - | TRBV5-1 | TGCGCCAGCAGCTTGGCGGGCCCCTCTGGGGCCAACGTCCTGACTTTC | CASSLAGPSGANVLTF
TRBJ2-2 | - | - | TRBV7-2 | TGTGCCAGCAGCTTCGGGGGTGAAGCCACCGGGGAGCTGTTTTTT | CASSFGGEATGELFF
TRBJ2-2 | - | TRBD1 | TRBV27 | TGTGCCACCCGACAGGGAACGACAAACACCGGGGAGCTGTTTTTT | CATRQGTTNTGELFF
TRBJ2-1 | - | - | TRBV28 | TGTGCCAGTAGACAAGGGGACAATGAGCAGTTCTTC | CASRQGDNEQFF
TRBJ2-7 | - | TRBD2 | TRBV5-6 | TGTGCCAGCAGCTTGACTAGCGGGAGCTACGAGCAGTACTTC | CASSLTSGSYEQYF
TRBJ2-2 | once | - | TRBV5-1 | TGCGCCAGCAGCTTGGCCCCTGACCTCGCGAACACCGGGGAGCTGTTTTTT | CASSLAPDLANTGELFF
TRBJ2-3 | many | TRBD2 | TRBV4-2 | TGTGCCAGCAGCCCCCGAGCCGCGGGAGGGGGAACAGATACGCAGTATTTT | CASSPRAAGGGTDTQYF
TRBJ1-5 | few | - | TRBV11-2 | TGTGCCAGCAGCATCGGACAGAATCAGCCCCAGCATTTT | CASSIGQNQPQHF
TRBJ2-5 | - | - | TRBV6-6 | TGTGCCAGCAGTAGGACTGGCCAAGAGACCCAGTACTTC | CASSRTGQETQYF
TRBJ2-7 | - | - | TRBV29-1 | TGCAGCGCCCAGACAGGGAGGACCTACGAGCAGTACTTC | CSAQTGRTYEQYF
TRBJ2-1 | many | - | TRBV7-2 | TGTGCCAGCAGCTTAGGGGGAGTAGCCCTCCGGGGCAATGAGCAGTTCTTC | CASSLGGVALRGNEQFF
TRBJ1-1 | - | - | TRBV18 | TGTGCCAGCTCATGGGGACCCAACACTGAAGCTTTCTTT | CASSWGPNTEAFF
TRBJ2-4 | - | TRBD1 | TRBV4-3 | TGCGCCAGCAGCCAAGATTTCGGACAGGGCAAAAACATTCAGTACTTC | CASSQDFGQGKNIQYF
TRBJ2-1 | - | TRBD2 | TRBV27 | TGTGCCAGCAGTTTACGCCTAGCGGGAGGTTCCCCTTACAATGAGCAGTTCTTC | CASSLRLAGGSPYNEQFF
TRBJ2-7 | - | TRBD1 | TRBV10-3 | TGTGCCATCAGTGACACAGGGGTACTAAGCGAGCAGTACTTC | CAISDTGVLSEQYF
TRBJ2-5 | - | TRBD2 | TRBV5-1 | TGCGCCAGCTGCCAAGCGGGAGGGCAAGAGACCCAGTACTTC | CASCQAGGQETQYF
TRBJ2-1 | - | TRBD2 | TRBV7-2 | TGTGCCAGCAGCTTAGACCTCCGTCGCGGCGGGAGGGATGAGCAGTTCTTC | CASSLDLRRGGRDEQFF
TRBJ2-7 | - | - | TRBV9 | TGTGCCAGCAGCGTAGGAGGCAATTCCTACGAGCAGTACTTC | CASSVGGNSYEQYF
TRBJ2-3 | - | TRBD2 | TRBV5-1 | TGCGCCAGCAGCTTGGGACTAGCGGCCACAGATACGCAGTATTTT | CASSLGLAATDTQYF
TRBJ2-3 | - | TRBD2 | TRBV2 | TGTGCCAGCTTACTAGCGGGAGTCTCAGATACGCAGTATTTT | CASLLAGVSDTQYF
TRBJ2-7 | few | - | TRBV6-5 | TGTGCCCGCGCGCTAGGTATGTACGAGCAGTACTTC | CARALGMYEQYF
TRBJ2-3 | few | TRBD2 | TRBV7-2 | TGTGCCAGCAGCTTAAGGACTAGCGGGAGCGTGGTTACGCAGTATTTT | CASSLRTSGSVVTQYF
TRBJ2-7 | - | TRBD1 | TRBV19 | TGTGCCAGTAGTCCCGACAGGGGGGGTTCCGAGCAGTACTTC | CASSPDRGGSEQYF
TRBJ1-5 | once | TRBD1 | TRBV29-1 | TGCAGCGTTGAAGTGACAGGGGAACCCAATCAGCCCCAGCATTTT | CSVEVTGEPNQPQHF
TRBJ1-1 | - | - | TRBV5-1 | TGCGCCAGCAGCTTGGGGACACTGAACACTGAAGCTTTCTTT | CASSLGTLNTEAFF
TRBJ2-2 | - | - | TRBV6-5 | TGTGCCAGCAGTTACTCTTTCTCGGTCGGGGAGCTGTTTTTT | CASSYSFSVGELFF
TRBJ2-7 | - | - | TRBV18 | TGTGCCAGCTCACCCGACATGTGGTACTACGAGCAGTACTTC | CASSPDMWYYEQYF
TRBJ2-5 | - | - | TRBV27 | TGTGCCAGCAGTTTAGGGGGTTATAGCCAAGAGACCCAGTACTTC | CASSLGGYSQETQYF